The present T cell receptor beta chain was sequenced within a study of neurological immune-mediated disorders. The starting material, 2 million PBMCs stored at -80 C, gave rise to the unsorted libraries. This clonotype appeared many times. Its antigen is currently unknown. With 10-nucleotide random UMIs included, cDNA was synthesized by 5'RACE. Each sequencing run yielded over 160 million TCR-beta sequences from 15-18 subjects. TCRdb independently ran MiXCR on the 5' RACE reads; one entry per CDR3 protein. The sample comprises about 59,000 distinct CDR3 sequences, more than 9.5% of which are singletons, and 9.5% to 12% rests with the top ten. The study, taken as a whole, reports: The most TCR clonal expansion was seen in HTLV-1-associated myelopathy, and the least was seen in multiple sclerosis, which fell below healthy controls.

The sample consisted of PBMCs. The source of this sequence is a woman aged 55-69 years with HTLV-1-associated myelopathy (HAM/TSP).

CDR3 sequence (DNA): TGCAGTGCTAGAGATCGGTTGGGCGAAACTCGGAGGGGTGAGCAGTTCTTC. It yields the protein CSARDRLGETRRGEQFF. V gene TRBV20-1 combines with J gene TRBJ2-1; the D gene is possibly TRBD2 (6 bases). Germline CDR1 is DFQATT and CDR2 is SNEGSKA (reference sequence). V shed 0 bases and J shed 9 bases, with 24 bases lying between them. This CDR3 contains 17 residues.